This T cell receptor (beta chain) was obtained from a study of shared clonotypes between healthy human individuals. Here immunoSEQ multiplex PCR was the method, and the copy in TCRdb shows in-frame clones only, minus some. The sample holds approximately 340,000 clones, around four fifths seen once. The CDR3 spans 14 residues. CDR1 is SNHLY, CDR2 FYNNEI, per germline. V was clipped by 5 bases and J by 0 bases, with 11 bases between them. Naive CD4+ cells were CD45RA-selected; the remaining cells were memory. General observations from the study: Sorted-subset samples were not fully sequenced, rarefaction indicated.

Details on this clone: What it recognizes is unknown. The sample carries other DNA sequences with the same CDR3.

Sequencing used memory CD4+ T cells sorted from blood. The subset was: CD45RA-negative fraction. The chain joins TRBV2 to TRBJ2-7; TRBD1 is a possible D gene (6 bases). The receptor's source is a man aged 30-40 years in good health. The CDR3 reads CASSRQESSYEQYF. CDR3 DNA: TGTGCCAGCAGTCGACAGGAGAGCTCCTACGAGCAGTACTTC.